This T cell receptor (beta chain) is from a study of CD8+ T cells in alopecia areata. Extracted RNA was reverse transcribed into cDNA, the sequencing template. The method was immunoSEQ multiplex PCR; TCRdb's version includes in-frame clones alone and lacks a portion of them. The sample contains 90,000 to 130,000 clones, 50% to 60% of which appear only once. Trimming cost V 0 bases and J 5 bases, with 8 bases left between them. CDR3 length: 13 amino acids. CDR1 SGHRS and CDR2 YFSETQ come from the germline V gene. The rearrangement joins TRBV5-1 to TRBJ1-1, with unresolved D. The source material was NKG2D-low CD8+ T cells sorted from blood. The TCR was taken from a human donor with alopecia areata. The CDR3 loop reads CASSLAGVTEAFF. In DNA, the CDR3 is TGCGCCAGCAGCTTGGCCGGGGTGACTGAAGCTTTCTTT.